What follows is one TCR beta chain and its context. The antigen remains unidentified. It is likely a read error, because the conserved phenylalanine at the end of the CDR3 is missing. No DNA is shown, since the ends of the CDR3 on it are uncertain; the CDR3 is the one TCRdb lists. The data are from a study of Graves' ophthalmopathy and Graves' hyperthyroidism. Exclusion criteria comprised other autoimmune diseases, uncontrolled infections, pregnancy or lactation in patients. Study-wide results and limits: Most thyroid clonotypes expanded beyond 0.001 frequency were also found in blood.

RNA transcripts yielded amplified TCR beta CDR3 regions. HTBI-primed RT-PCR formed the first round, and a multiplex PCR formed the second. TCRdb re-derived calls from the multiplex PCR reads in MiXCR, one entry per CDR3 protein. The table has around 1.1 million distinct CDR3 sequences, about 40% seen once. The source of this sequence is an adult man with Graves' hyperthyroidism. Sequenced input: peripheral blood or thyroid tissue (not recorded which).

The CDR3 here is CASSERGG. The chain joins TRBV10-2 to TRBJ1-1. From its first to its last residue, the CDR3 has 8 amino acids. CDR1 and CDR2 from the germline V gene are WSHSY and SAAADI.